The sequence of this T cell receptor (beta chain) was determined in a study of T cell changes during pregnancy in multiple sclerosis. Sequencing used immunoSEQ multiplex PCR; TCRdb keeps in-frame clones, though not all of them. Of tens of thousands of clones in the sample, roughly 92% were seen once. V dropped 2 bases and J dropped 9; count of bases not matched to a gene: 4. Looked up from germline, CDR1 is MDHEN and CDR2 is SYDVKM. CDR3 length: 13 residues. J is TRBJ2-1 and V is TRBV28; 7 positions match TRBD1. The clonotype was recovered from a female donor with multiple sclerosis, enrolled in a pregnancy study. The sequencing used CD4+ T cells from peripheral blood mononuclear cells, collected after pregnancy. The CDR3, as DNA: TGTGCCAGCAGTTTACTGGGGACAGCTGAGCAGTTCTTC. It translates to CASSLLGTAEQFF.